This TCR beta chain appears in the sequencing data of a study of blood T cell repertoires in COVID-19. Regarding this clone: Other nucleotide sequences from this sample produce the same CDR3.

Generated by immunoSEQ multiplex PCR, the TCRdb table keeps only in-frame clones and is missing some. The sample yields under 400,000 clones, about 87% seen once. Germline loops: CDR1 SNHLY, CDR2 FYNNEI. There are 12 residues in the CDR3. Trimming stripped 6 bases from V and 1 base from J, with 6 bases between. The sequenced sample was PBMCs or T cells enriched from blood (not recorded which). The chain joins TRBV2 to TRBJ2-5; D gene uncertain. The receptor's source is a man aged 35 to 55 in a cohort exposed to, infected with or recovered from COVID-19 (not recorded which). Here the CDR3 reads CASRQSQETQYF. The CDR3 bases are TGTGCCAGCAGACAGTCCCAAGAGACCCAGTACTTC.